The 18 T cell receptor beta chains reported below all come from one sample, sequenced in a study of cytomegalovirus exposure and HLA in healthy donors. Both 60 Vbeta primers and 13 Jbeta primers went into the PCR. TCRdb keeps only in-frame clones here, not all; method: immunoSEQ multiplex PCR. Here the sample table reports 90,000 to 130,000 clones. The sequenced sample consisted of PBMCs. The receptors come from a young man in good health and CMV-seronegative.

The gene calls are TRBV7-9 and TRBJ2-5; D is unclear. Per the germline V gene, CDR1 is SEHNR and CDR2 is FQNEAQ (reference sequence). V dropped 5 bases and J dropped 8 bases, with 9 bases sitting between them. The CDR3 sequence is 11 residues long. The CDR3 region has the DNA TGTGCCAGCAGCCGGGTTCAAACCCAGTACTTC. Translated, it gives CASSRVQTQYF.

The gene calls are TRBV5-1 and TRBJ2-3, with 10 bases identical to TRBD1. The CDR3 length is 16 residues. The germline gives CDR1 SGHRS, CDR2 YFSETQ. Trimming cost V 0 bases and J 2 bases; bases outside gene matches: 3. CDR3 sequence: CASSLEGQGLTDTQYF. The DNA for the CDR3 is TGCGCCAGCAGCTTGGAGGGACAGGGGCTCACAGATACGCAGTATTTT.

The chain joins TRBV7-2 to TRBJ1-1; D unclear. The V and J ends lost 1 base and 2 bases respectively, with 17 bases between them. Germline V gene lookup returns CDR1 SGHTA and CDR2 FQGNSA. The CDR3 totals 17 residues. In DNA, the CDR3 is TGTGCCAGCAGCTTAGTACGGGGTTGGAGTGGTAACACTGAAGCTTTCTTT. It codes for CASSLVRGWSGNTEAFF. Together with reference TRBV7-2 and TRBJ1-1, the CDR3 gives the full variable domain: GAGVSQSPSNKVTEKGKDVELRCDPISGHTALYWYRQSLGQGLEFLIYFQGNSAPDKSGLPSDRFSAERTGGSVSTLTIQRTQQEDSAVYLCASSLVRGWSGNTEAFFGQGTRLTVV.

V and J are TRBV4-2 and TRBJ2-7; 7 bases match TRBD1. The V segment lost 5 bases and the J segment 1 base; nucleotides outside the gene matches: 5. Germline assignment: CDR1 LGHNA and CDR2 YNFKEQ. The CDR3 extends over 14 amino acids. This CDR3 is CASSFGTESYEQYF. The CDR3 nucleotides are TGTGCCAGCAGCTTCGGGACAGAGTCCTACGAGCAGTACTTC.

This chain links TRBV6-1 with TRBJ2-4, with D unresolved. Germline V gives CDR1 MNHNS, CDR2 SASEGT. With 7 bases removed from V and 8 bases from J, the gap between germline ends came to 9 bases. This CDR3 is 11 amino acids long. The CDR3 DNA follows: TGTGCCAGCACTAACAGCTACATTCAGTACTTC. Protein product: CASTNSYIQYF.

The chain has TRBV28 and TRBJ1-6; a weak D match, TRBD1 (5 bases). Germline CDR1 is MDHEN and CDR2 is SYDVKM. The CDR3 has 15 amino acids. V gave up 1 base and J gave up 5 bases, with 9 bases separating them. The CDR3 DNA follows: TGTGCCAGCAGTTTATTAGACAGAAATAATTCACCCCTCCACTTT. The encoded protein is CASSLLDRNNSPLHF.

The V call is TRBV5-1, the J call TRBJ2-5, with TRBD2 matching over 7 bases. Trimming cost V 2 bases and J 2 bases; bases outside gene matches: 0. CDR1 is SGHRS, CDR2 YFSETQ, per germline. The CDR3 runs to 13 residues. This CDR3 is CASSFGGQETQYF. DNA of the CDR3: TGCGCCAGCAGCTTCGGGGGGCAAGAGACCCAGTACTTC. The whole variable domain, filled in from reference TRBV5-1 and TRBJ2-5, reads KAGVTQTPRYLIKTRGQQVTLSCSPISGHRSVSWYQQTPGQGLQFLFEYFSETQRNKGNFPGRFSGRQFSNSRSEMNVSTLELGDSALYLCASSFGGQETQYFGPGTRLLVL.

This rearrangement joins TRBV18 to TRBJ1-3, with 8 bases matching TRBD1. CDR1 and CDR2 (germline): KGHSH, LQKENI. The ends lost 4 bases at V and 2 bases at J; junction bases unmatched: 7. The CDR3 is made up of 16 amino acids. In DNA, the CDR3 is TGTGCCAGCTCACTGCAGGGGGCCCAGGCTGGAAACACCATATATTTT. Its translation: CASSLQGAQAGNTIYF.

The genes are TRBV19 and TRBJ2-7, with 7 bases fitting TRBD2. Germline CDR1 is LNHDA and CDR2 is SQIVND (reference sequence). The CDR3 is 16 residues long. The V segment lost 3 bases and the J segment 0 bases; nucleotides outside the gene matches: 8. The DNA for the CDR3 is TGTGCCAGTAGTATCGCGGGGGTCCCGAGCTCCTACGAGCAGTACTTC. Translation gives CASSIAGVPSSYEQYF.

The chain employs TRBV30 and TRBJ2-2; 9 bases line up with TRBD1. Germline V gene data show CDR1 as GTSNPN and CDR2 as SVGIG (reference sequence). This CDR3 comprises 14 residues. The junction had 5 bases not matched to a gene; V was cut back by 5 bases and J by 4 bases. DNA for the CDR3: TGTGCCTGGGGGACAGGGTTGGCCACCGGGGAGCTGTTTTTT. Protein sequence: CAWGTGLATGELFF.

The chain recombines TRBV4-1 with TRBJ2-2; D not resolved. Germline loops: CDR1 MGHRA, CDR2 YSYEKL. This CDR3 spans 14 amino acids. V lost 1 base and J lost 7, with 10 bases in between. CDR3 coding DNA: TGCGCCAGCAGCCAAGTCGGTAGCCACGGGGAGCTGTTTTTT. Translation gives CASSQVGSHGELFF.

The J gene is TRBJ2-7, the V gene TRBV7-6; 8 bases fit TRBD1. This CDR3 region has 15 residues. J gave up 0 bases and V 2 bases, and 3 bases lay outside the gene matches. Germline CDR1 reads SGHVS; CDR2 reads FNYEAQ. The CDR3 nucleotides are TGTGCCAGCAGCTTAAGACAGGGGAGCTCCTACGAGCAGTACTTC. It specifies CASSLRQGSSYEQYF.

The V gene is TRBV30, the J gene TRBJ2-3, with TRBD2 matching over 9 bases. Germline V gene sequence: CDR1 GTSNPN, CDR2 SVGIG (reference sequence). This CDR3 spans 15 amino acids. V lost 0 bases to trimming and J lost 4 bases; unmatched junction nucleotides: 5. This CDR3 reads CAWSVRGGGADTQYF. The CDR3 DNA sequence: TGTGCCTGGAGTGTACGGGGCGGGGGGGCAGATACGCAGTATTTT. The variable domain in full, completed from reference TRBV30 and TRBJ2-3, reads SQTIHQWPATLVQPVGSPLSLECTVEGTSNPNLYWYRQAAGRGLQLLFYSVGIGQISSEVPQNLSASRPQDRQFILSSKKLLLSDSGFYLCAWSVRGGGADTQYFGPGTRLTVL.

The rearrangement uses TRBV6-5 and TRBJ2-4, with D tentatively TRBD2 (5 bases). Germline lookup yields CDR1 MNHEY and CDR2 SVGAGI. The CDR3 sequence is 15 residues long. With 6 bases removed from V and 0 bases from J, the gap between germline ends came to 12 bases. CDR3 protein: CASSRGLLAKNIQYF. The CDR3 DNA is TGTGCCAGCAGCCGTGGACTGTTAGCCAAAAACATTCAGTACTTC.

This chain links TRBV5-1 with TRBJ2-5; D remains ambiguous. The V and J ends lost 3 bases and 5 bases respectively, with 11 bases between them. This CDR3 has 13 amino acids. The germline gives CDR1 SGHRS, CDR2 YFSETQ. The CDR3 DNA reads TGCGCCAGCAGCTCACCACTGCGGGAGACCCAGTACTTC. Amino acid sequence: CASSSPLRETQYF.

V usage is TRBV5-1 and J usage is TRBJ1-2, with TRBD1 as a possible D gene (5 bases). Germline V gene lookup returns CDR1 SGHRS and CDR2 YFSETQ. Between the trimmed V and J ends, which lost 2 bases and 3 bases, there was a span of 17 bases. This CDR3 is 16 amino acids long. CDR3 region: CASSFPSGRGDYGYTF. Written as DNA, the CDR3 is TGCGCCAGCAGCTTTCCAAGCGGGCGGGGGGACTATGGCTACACCTTC.

The genes are TRBV7-3 and TRBJ2-1, with D maybe TRBD1 (6 bases). Trimming pared 2 bases from V and 0 bases from J, leaving 11 bases between. The CDR3 length is 16 residues. The V gene's germline CDR1 is SGHTA and CDR2 FQGTGA. In nucleotides, the CDR3 is TGTGCCAGCAGCTTATCAGGGGTCAGCTCCTACAATGAGCAGTTCTTC. It codes for CASSLSGVSSYNEQFF.

The chain carries TRBV2 and TRBJ1-1, with TRBD1 matching 10 bases. The trim removed 5 bases at V and 10 bases at J, leaving 10 bases unmatched. CDR3 length: 14 residues. Germline lookup yields CDR1 SNHLY and CDR2 FYNNEI. CDR3 nucleotides: TGTGCCAGCAGTCCAGCGGGACAGGGGCATGGAGCTTTCTTT. It yields the protein CASSPAGQGHGAFF.